This is a list of T cell receptor beta chains from one sample in a study of blood T cell repertoires in COVID-19. The protocol was immunoSEQ multiplex PCR, while the TCRdb copy is restricted to in-frame clones and leaves out a portion. Among about 170,000 clones listed, around 81% were seen once. What was sequenced was peripheral blood. These receptors originate from an older man with active or convalescent COVID-19. Both conserved end residues are part of each CDR3. D genes are given only for firm matches. The size of a clone is reported for some rows only, either as once, few or many, or as a class for expanded clones.

j_call: TRBJ2-3
clone_size: NA
v_call: TRBV7-9
d_call: TRBD2
cdr3_aa: CASSPGSGRADTQYF
cdr3_nt: TGTGCCAGCAGCCCAGGAAGCGGGAGGGCAGATACGCAGTATTTT

j_call: TRBJ2-7
clone_size: NA
v_call: TRBV2
d_call: TRBD1
cdr3_aa: CASRLQGADYEQYF
cdr3_nt: TGTGCCAGCAGATTACAGGGGGCTGACTACGAGCAGTACTTC

j_call: TRBJ2-1
clone_size: NA
v_call: TRBV7-3
d_call: TRBD1
cdr3_aa: CASSLQGQGIDEQFF
cdr3_nt: TGTGCCAGCAGCCTTCAGGGACAGGGGATCGATGAGCAGTTCTTC

j_call: TRBJ2-6
clone_size: NA
v_call: TRBV30
d_call: NA
cdr3_aa: CACDRSGANVLTF
cdr3_nt: TGTGCCTGTGACAGGTCTGGGGCCAACGTCCTGACTTTC

j_call: TRBJ1-4
clone_size: NA
v_call: TRBV10-2
d_call: NA
cdr3_aa: CASSPGETATNEKLFF
cdr3_nt: TGCGCCAGCAGCCCCGGGGAGACTGCAACTAATGAAAAACTGTTTTTT

j_call: TRBJ1-3
clone_size: NA
v_call: TRBV7-6
d_call: TRBD1
cdr3_aa: CASSRQGNTIYF
cdr3_nt: TGTGCCAGCAGCCGACAGGGGAACACCATATATTTT

j_call: TRBJ1-4
clone_size: NA
v_call: TRBV5-1
d_call: NA
cdr3_aa: CASSFRDGNEKLFF
cdr3_nt: TGCGCCAGCAGCTTCAGGGATGGTAATGAAAAACTGTTTTTT

j_call: TRBJ2-2
clone_size: NA
v_call: TRBV6-1
d_call: NA
cdr3_aa: CASSEDGGMAGELFF
cdr3_nt: TGTGCCAGCAGTGAAGATGGCGGAATGGCCGGGGAGCTGTTTTTT

j_call: TRBJ2-1
clone_size: many
v_call: TRBV19
d_call: TRBD2
cdr3_aa: CASKQRTSLNEQFF
cdr3_nt: TGTGCCAGTAAGCAGAGGACTAGTCTCAATGAGCAGTTCTTC

j_call: TRBJ2-3
clone_size: once
v_call: TRBV6-2/TRBV6-3
d_call: TRBD2
cdr3_aa: CASSSRPGSLGTSGYTDTQYF
cdr3_nt: TGTGCCAGCAGTTCACGGCCCGGGTCCCTTGGGACTAGCGGTTACACAGATACGCAGTATTTT

j_call: TRBJ2-4
clone_size: NA
v_call: TRBV4-3
d_call: NA
cdr3_aa: CASSQDRTVKNIQYF
cdr3_nt: TGCGCCAGCAGCCAAGATAGGACAGTCAAAAACATTCAGTACTTC

j_call: TRBJ2-5
clone_size: once
v_call: TRBV6-5
d_call: NA
cdr3_aa: CASSRTRGETQYF
cdr3_nt: TGTGCCAGCAGCCGTACTCGGGGGGAGACCCAGTACTTC

j_call: TRBJ2-6
clone_size: once
v_call: TRBV7-3
d_call: TRBD2
cdr3_aa: CASSLIVAGAGANVLTF
cdr3_nt: TGTGCCAGCAGCTTAATAGTTGCGGGAGCAGGGGCCAACGTCCTGACTTTC

j_call: TRBJ1-2
clone_size: once
v_call: TRBV29-1
d_call: NA
cdr3_aa: CSVEGGWGDGYTF
cdr3_nt: TGCAGCGTTGAGGGGGGATGGGGGGATGGCTACACCTTC

j_call: TRBJ2-7
clone_size: NA
v_call: TRBV18
d_call: NA
cdr3_aa: CASSSNRVEQYF
cdr3_nt: TGTGCCAGCTCATCTAACAGGGTGGAGCAGTACTTC

j_call: TRBJ2-7
clone_size: NA
v_call: TRBV7-6
d_call: TRBD1
cdr3_aa: CASSATGVRSSYEQYF
cdr3_nt: TGTGCCAGCAGCGCCACAGGGGTCAGGAGCTCCTACGAGCAGTACTTC

j_call: TRBJ1-1
clone_size: NA
v_call: TRBV2
d_call: TRBD1
cdr3_aa: CASSGTGRTEAFF
cdr3_nt: TGTGCCAGCAGTGGGACAGGGAGGACTGAAGCTTTCTTT

j_call: TRBJ2-7
clone_size: few
v_call: TRBV10-2
d_call: NA
cdr3_aa: CASIARDTAASYEQYF
cdr3_nt: TGCGCCAGCATTGCCCGAGACACAGCAGCATCCTACGAGCAGTACTTC

j_call: TRBJ1-2
clone_size: NA
v_call: TRBV7-3
d_call: NA
cdr3_aa: CASSSTDRIYTF
cdr3_nt: TGTGCCAGCAGCTCGACGGACAGAATCTACACCTTC

j_call: TRBJ2-3
clone_size: NA
v_call: TRBV18
d_call: NA
cdr3_aa: CASSLSGTDTDTQYF
cdr3_nt: TGTGCCAGCTCACTTTCCGGGACTGACACAGATACGCAGTATTTT

j_call: TRBJ1-4
clone_size: NA
v_call: TRBV4-3
d_call: TRBD1
cdr3_aa: CASSPGQGKKLFF
cdr3_nt: TGCGCCAGCAGTCCGGGACAGGGGAAAAAACTGTTTTTT

j_call: TRBJ1-2
clone_size: NA
v_call: TRBV19
d_call: TRBD1
cdr3_aa: CASAQGANYGYTF
cdr3_nt: TGTGCCAGCGCTCAGGGGGCAAACTATGGCTACACCTTC

j_call: TRBJ2-1
clone_size: NA
v_call: TRBV27
d_call: TRBD2
cdr3_aa: CASSWGGDYNEQFF
cdr3_nt: TGTGCCAGCAGTTGGGGGGGGGACTACAATGAGCAGTTCTTC

j_call: TRBJ2-3
clone_size: NA
v_call: TRBV28
d_call: NA
cdr3_aa: CASIQGGTDTQYF
cdr3_nt: TGTGCCAGCATTCAGGGGGGAACAGATACGCAGTATTTT

j_call: TRBJ1-3
clone_size: NA
v_call: TRBV7-2
d_call: NA
cdr3_aa: CASSLEVATTGNTIYF
cdr3_nt: TGTGCCAGCAGCTTAGAGGTAGCGACAACTGGAAACACCATATATTTT

j_call: TRBJ1-1
clone_size: NA
v_call: TRBV18
d_call: NA
cdr3_aa: CASSQQRGYTEAFF
cdr3_nt: TGTGCCAGCTCACAACAGAGGGGGTACACTGAAGCTTTCTTT

j_call: TRBJ1-2
clone_size: NA
v_call: TRBV27
d_call: TRBD1
cdr3_aa: CASSLDRGRGGYTF
cdr3_nt: TGTGCCAGCAGTTTAGACAGGGGAAGGGGCGGCTACACCTTC

j_call: TRBJ2-7
clone_size: NA
v_call: TRBV6-2/TRBV6-3
d_call: NA
cdr3_aa: CASSPKGSTTGRYEQYF
cdr3_nt: TGTGCCAGCAGTCCGAAAGGGTCCACGACAGGACGGTACGAGCAGTACTTC

j_call: TRBJ1-2
clone_size: NA
v_call: TRBV19
d_call: TRBD1
cdr3_aa: CASSGQGGVNGYTF
cdr3_nt: TGTGCCAGTAGCGGACAGGGTGGTGTCAATGGCTACACCTTC

j_call: TRBJ1-2
clone_size: NA
v_call: TRBV6-5
d_call: NA
cdr3_aa: CASSYSWGGEFGYTF
cdr3_nt: TGTGCCAGCAGTTACTCATGGGGCGGAGAGTTCGGCTACACCTTC

j_call: TRBJ1-6
clone_size: NA
v_call: TRBV30
d_call: NA
cdr3_aa: CAWSGLGGASSPLHF
cdr3_nt: TGTGCCTGGAGTGGACTTGGCGGGGCGAGTTCACCCCTCCACTTT

j_call: TRBJ1-5
clone_size: NA
v_call: TRBV24-1
d_call: NA
cdr3_aa: CATSDSVTSGPQHF
cdr3_nt: TGTGCCACCAGTGATTCCGTCACGTCCGGGCCCCAGCATTTT

j_call: TRBJ2-1
clone_size: few
v_call: TRBV13
d_call: TRBD2
cdr3_aa: CASSLGHSGVYNEQFF
cdr3_nt: TGTGCCAGCAGCTTAGGCCATAGCGGGGTGTACAATGAGCAGTTCTTC

j_call: TRBJ1-2
clone_size: NA
v_call: TRBV5-4
d_call: TRBD1
cdr3_aa: CASSFRDRANYGYTF
cdr3_nt: TGTGCCAGCAGCTTTCGGGACAGGGCTAACTATGGCTACACCTTC

j_call: TRBJ2-7
clone_size: NA
v_call: TRBV11-3
d_call: TRBD2
cdr3_aa: CASSLGGTSYEQYF
cdr3_nt: TGTGCCAGCAGCTTAGGTGGGACTAGCTACGAGCAGTACTTC

j_call: TRBJ2-1
clone_size: NA
v_call: TRBV18
d_call: TRBD2
cdr3_aa: CASSLSGASYNEQFF
cdr3_nt: TGTGCCAGCTCACTTAGCGGGGCCTCCTACAATGAGCAGTTCTTC

j_call: TRBJ1-1
clone_size: NA
v_call: TRBV6-6
d_call: TRBD1
cdr3_aa: CASSWTGRLDTEAFF
cdr3_nt: TGTGCCAGCAGTTGGACAGGCCGGCTGGACACTGAAGCTTTCTTT

j_call: TRBJ1-1
clone_size: few
v_call: TRBV5-1
d_call: TRBD1
cdr3_aa: CASSFLDRSDTEAFF
cdr3_nt: TGCGCCAGCAGCTTTTTGGACAGGAGTGACACTGAAGCTTTCTTT

j_call: TRBJ1-3
clone_size: NA
v_call: TRBV6-1
d_call: NA
cdr3_aa: CASSDGGSWGNTIYF
cdr3_nt: TGTGCCAGCAGTGACGGGGGGTCTTGGGGAAACACCATATATTTT

j_call: TRBJ2-1
clone_size: NA
v_call: TRBV28
d_call: NA
cdr3_aa: CASSLPFTLGSKQFF
cdr3_nt: TGTGCCAGCAGTTTACCCTTCACCTTGGGCAGTAAGCAGTTCTTC

j_call: TRBJ2-5
clone_size: NA
v_call: TRBV9
d_call: TRBD2
cdr3_aa: CASSVRPGLAGEETQYF
cdr3_nt: TGTGCCAGCAGCGTAAGGCCGGGACTAGCGGGGGAAGAGACCCAGTACTTC

j_call: TRBJ2-1
clone_size: NA
v_call: TRBV5-4
d_call: NA
cdr3_aa: CASSSPLDNEQFF
cdr3_nt: TGTGCCAGCAGCTCGCCGTTAGACAATGAGCAGTTCTTC

j_call: TRBJ2-5
clone_size: once
v_call: TRBV2
d_call: NA
cdr3_aa: CASSEAIGGETQYF
cdr3_nt: TGTGCCAGCAGTGAAGCAATAGGGGGAGAGACCCAGTACTTC

j_call: TRBJ1-5
clone_size: NA
v_call: TRBV28
d_call: NA
cdr3_aa: CASSRGGGNQPQHF
cdr3_nt: TGTGCCAGCAGCCGGGGGGGTGGGAATCAGCCCCAGCATTTT

j_call: TRBJ2-5
clone_size: NA
v_call: TRBV5-1
d_call: NA
cdr3_aa: CASSAQMQGWETQYF
cdr3_nt: TGCGCCAGCAGCGCCCAGATGCAGGGTTGGGAGACCCAGTACTTC

j_call: TRBJ2-3
clone_size: NA
v_call: TRBV19
d_call: TRBD2
cdr3_aa: CASSIDLLAGGSGDTQYF
cdr3_nt: TGTGCCAGTAGTATAGACCTACTAGCGGGAGGAAGTGGAGATACGCAGTATTTT

j_call: TRBJ2-7
clone_size: NA
v_call: TRBV6-5
d_call: TRBD2
cdr3_aa: CASTKGAGTDEQYF
cdr3_nt: TGTGCCAGCACCAAAGGAGCGGGGACGGACGAGCAGTACTTC

j_call: TRBJ2-2
clone_size: NA
v_call: TRBV19
d_call: NA
cdr3_aa: CASSIQGMNTGELFF
cdr3_nt: TGTGCCAGTAGTATCCAGGGGATGAACACCGGGGAGCTGTTTTTT

j_call: TRBJ1-5
clone_size: NA
v_call: TRBV19
d_call: TRBD1
cdr3_aa: CASRSGQGDHQPQHF
cdr3_nt: TGTGCCAGTAGATCGGGACAGGGGGATCATCAGCCCCAGCATTTT

j_call: TRBJ2-5
clone_size: NA
v_call: TRBV5-1
d_call: NA
cdr3_aa: CASSVRGPQETQYF
cdr3_nt: TGCGCCAGCAGCGTCAGGGGCCCCCAAGAGACCCAGTACTTC

j_call: TRBJ2-1
clone_size: NA
v_call: TRBV27
d_call: TRBD2
cdr3_aa: CASSPRLAGGRNEQFF
cdr3_nt: TGTGCCAGCAGCCCAAGACTAGCGGGGGGGCGCAATGAGCAGTTCTTC

j_call: TRBJ2-5
clone_size: NA
v_call: TRBV30
d_call: TRBD2
cdr3_aa: CASGGLRMETQYF
cdr3_nt: TGTGCCTCGGGAGGCCTACGAATGGAGACCCAGTACTTC

j_call: TRBJ2-2
clone_size: NA
v_call: TRBV19
d_call: NA
cdr3_aa: CASSIDRGRTNTGELFF
cdr3_nt: TGTGCCAGTAGTATAGATCGCGGGCGGACGAACACCGGGGAGCTGTTTTTT

j_call: TRBJ1-5
clone_size: NA
v_call: TRBV2
d_call: NA
cdr3_aa: CASSEGRGPQHF
cdr3_nt: TGTGCCAGCAGTGAAGGTAGGGGGCCCCAGCATTTT

j_call: TRBJ1-4
clone_size: few
v_call: TRBV28
d_call: NA
cdr3_aa: CASSLRGGREKLFF
cdr3_nt: TGTGCCAGCAGTTTAAGGGGGGGAAGGGAAAAACTGTTTTTT

j_call: TRBJ2-3
clone_size: many
v_call: TRBV5-1
d_call: TRBD2
cdr3_aa: CASSSGSGGVTDTQYF
cdr3_nt: TGCGCCAGCAGCTCGGGTAGCGGGGGGGTGACAGATACGCAGTATTTT

j_call: TRBJ1-2
clone_size: NA
v_call: TRBV19
d_call: NA
cdr3_aa: CASSIVEGSGYTF
cdr3_nt: TGTGCCAGTAGTATAGTGGAGGGTTCCGGCTACACCTTC

j_call: TRBJ2-6
clone_size: NA
v_call: TRBV19
d_call: NA
cdr3_aa: CASSIVVSGANVLTF
cdr3_nt: TGTGCCAGTAGTATAGTCGTTTCTGGGGCCAACGTCCTGACTTTC

j_call: TRBJ2-3
clone_size: NA
v_call: TRBV9
d_call: TRBD2
cdr3_aa: CASSSRLAGGPNTDTQYF
cdr3_nt: TGTGCCAGCAGCTCCCGACTAGCGGGAGGGCCAAACACAGATACGCAGTATTTT

j_call: TRBJ1-2
clone_size: NA
v_call: TRBV6-5
d_call: TRBD1
cdr3_aa: CASSRTGGDYGYTF
cdr3_nt: TGTGCCAGCAGCCGGACAGGGGGCGACTATGGCTACACCTTC